This TCR beta chain derives from a study of blood T cell repertoires in COVID-19. As handled by the study authors: Reference gene primer amplification in the assay estimated nucleated cell counts. Profiled with immunoSEQ multiplex PCR; TCRdb holds only in-frame clones, not every one. For V, J and clone size, that table is used; D and trimming come from the DNA. Of 200,000 to 250,000 clones listed, 86% are singletons. The CDR3 is 15 residues long. Germline values: CDR1 MDHEN, CDR2 SYDVKM. The germline V and J ends were trimmed by 4 bases and 1 base, with 11 bases remaining between them. The origin of this receptor is a woman aged 50 to 60 with COVID-19, enrolled during active disease. J is TRBJ1-3 and V is TRBV28; D is unclear. Sequencing was carried out using peripheral blood. The DNA of the CDR3 is TGTGCCAGCAGTTCCCCCTCGGTGTCTGGAAACACCATATATTTT. It codes for CASSSPSVSGNTIYF.